This TCR beta chain was identified in a study of blood T cell repertoires in COVID-19. The CDR3 contains 17 residues. Germline-derived CDR1 and CDR2 are SNHLY and FYNNEI. V shed 3 bases and J 4 bases; nucleotides not matched to a gene: 8. Authors' analysis steps: From reference gene primer amplification, estimates of nucleated cell counts were derived. Method: immunoSEQ multiplex PCR; TCRdb's copy keeps in-frame clones and lacks some. The DNA was the basis for D and trimming; V, J and clone size are from that table. This sample has about 310,000 clones, with 85% to 90% found just once. The sequenced sample consisted of PBMCs or T cells enriched from blood (not recorded which). The V call is TRBV2, the J call TRBJ2-1, with 11 bases that match TRBD2. The receptor was isolated from a woman younger than 30 with acute COVID-19. The CDR3 reads CASSDPLTSGSYNEQFF. DNA for the CDR3: TGTGCCAGCAGTGACCCGCTCACTAGCGGGAGTTACAATGAGCAGTTCTTC.